A selection of T cell receptor beta chains follows, all from one sample in a study of tumor-infiltrating lymphocytes in primary liver carcinoma. TCRdb reprocessed the multiplex PCR reads via MiXCR and lists one record per CDR3 protein. The data show fewer than 400,000 distinct CDR3 sequences, around three fifths seen once. Material for sequencing was peripheral blood. The receptor source for this set is a middle-aged man with primary liver carcinoma and hepatitis B virus infection. The CDR3 runs from the conserved cysteine through the conserved F or W. The D gene is left open where the match is weak. Size is omitted from some rows. Given values are once, few, many or a class for expanded clones.

-	TRBV5-5	TRBJ2-7	-	TGTGCCAGCAGCTTGGCCGTTGGAGGGGGGTACGAGCAGTACTTC	CASSLAVGGGYEQYF
TRBD1	TRBV7-3	TRBJ1-2	-	TGTGCCAGCAGCTTAACGGGACAGACTAACTATGGCTACACCTTC	CASSLTGQTNYGYTF
TRBD2	TRBV4-2	TRBJ2-1	-	TGTGCCAGCAGCCAAGTGGGGGGTAGCGGGAGGGGAAACAACGGGCAGTTCTTC	CASSQVGGSGRGNNGQFF
TRBD2	TRBV25-1	TRBJ2-1	-	TGTGCCAGCAGTGAATTTGGCCTAGCGGGAGAAGGTGAGCAGTTCTTC	CASSEFGLAGEGEQFF
TRBD2	TRBV6-1	TRBJ2-5	few	TGTGCCAGCACTCCGCGGGGGTGGGAAGAGACCCAGTACTTC	CASTPRGWEETQYF
-	TRBV5-1	TRBJ1-1	-	TGCGCCAGCAGCTTGCAGGGGCCGGAAGCTTTCTTT	CASSLQGPEAFF
-	TRBV30	TRBJ1-6	many	TGTGCCTGGACTGAGGGGACTTTTCGCTATAATTCACCCCTCCACTTT	CAWTEGTFRYNSPLHF
-	TRBV6-1	TRBJ2-1	many	TGTGCCAGCACCGGGGAGGAACGGTTCTTC	CASTGEERFF
-	TRBV29-1	TRBJ2-1	-	TGCAGCGTTGCAAGGTCAGGAGGGGAAGAGCAGCTCTTC	CSVARSGGEEQLF
-	TRBV7-8	TRBJ2-3	-	TGTGCCAGCAACCATCGGAGGGACCCAAGCACAGATACGCAGTATTTT	CASNHRRDPSTDTQYF
TRBD1	TRBV7-9	TRBJ1-1	-	TGTGCCAGCAGCCAAAGGCAGGGGGCCCTGAACACTGAAGCTTTCTTT	CASSQRQGALNTEAFF
TRBD1	TRBV14	TRBJ2-7	few	TGTGCCAGCAGCTTGGACAGGGCGGGGAAGGGCAGGTACGAGCAGTACTTC	CASSLDRAGKGRYEQYF
-	TRBV10-3	TRBJ2-7	few	TGTGCCATCAGTAGCTCTACCGGGACCTACGAGCAGTACTTC	CAISSSTGTYEQYF
-	TRBV11-2	TRBJ1-4	-	TGTGCCAGCAGCTTAGGAAGGGAAACTGAAAAACTGTTTTTT	CASSLGRETEKLFF
TRBD2	TRBV29-1	TRBJ2-3	-	TGCAGCGTTGATCTAGCGGATGGCACAGATACGCAGTACTTT	CSVDLADGTDTQYF
-	TRBV11-1	TRBJ2-3	-	TGTGCCAGTAGGCGTAAGGCAGCCAGAAAAGATACGCAGTATTTT	CASRRKAARKDTQYF
-	TRBV11-2	TRBJ1-1	-	TGTACCAGCAGCCCCATGGTGGGGGGGAACACTGAAGCTTTCTTT	CTSSPMVGGNTEAFF
-	TRBV7-8	TRBJ2-7	many	TGTGCCAGCAGCGTAATCGCGGGGAGCCGGGGGGAGCAGTACTTC	CASSVIAGSRGEQYF
TRBD2	TRBV2	TRBJ2-1	-	TGTGCCAACAGTGCACCATCCAGCGGGAGTATCAATGAGCAGTTCTTC	CANSAPSSGSINEQFF
TRBD1	TRBV5-1	TRBJ2-5	-	TGCGCCAGCGGCTACGCCCGGGACAGGGTTGAGACCCAGTACTTC	CASGYARDRVETQYF